These T cell receptor beta chains were read from a single sample in a study of T cells in Graves' hyperthyroidism and ophthalmopathy. TCRdb redid the calling of the multiplex PCR reads with MiXCR, one entry per CDR3 protein. The sample includes approximately 520,000 distinct CDR3 sequences, 24% seen only once; the top ten take about 11%. The source material was blood. These receptor sequences come from a woman younger than 45 with Graves' ophthalmopathy. The conserved cysteine and the conserved F or W are not part of the CDR3 here.

j_gene: TRBJ2-5
v_gene: TRBV5-1
CDR3aa: ASSLLSLRETQY

j_gene: TRBJ2-2
v_gene: TRBV7-8
CDR3aa: ASTWGEVNTGELF

j_gene: TRBJ2-5
v_gene: TRBV12-3/TRBV12-4
CDR3aa: ASSFLRETQY

j_gene: TRBJ1-2
v_gene: TRBV5-1
CDR3aa: ASSRADDGYT

j_gene: TRBJ2-5
v_gene: TRBV12-3/TRBV12-4
CDR3aa: ASADRGRGTQY

j_gene: TRBJ2-2
v_gene: TRBV6-1
CDR3aa: ASSPSSGGGPGELF

j_gene: TRBJ1-1
v_gene: TRBV20-1
CDR3aa: SATMGARNTEAF

j_gene: TRBJ1-2
v_gene: TRBV19
CDR3aa: ASNRPGYDYGYT

j_gene: TRBJ2-5
v_gene: TRBV5-1
CDR3aa: ASSAMPGQEETQY

j_gene: TRBJ2-2
v_gene: TRBV12-3/TRBV12-4
CDR3aa: ASSLVLAGGPNTGELF

j_gene: TRBJ1-1
v_gene: TRBV6-5
CDR3aa: ASIRVNTEAF

j_gene: TRBJ1-5
v_gene: TRBV12-3/TRBV12-4
CDR3aa: ASSLAGGMKPQH

j_gene: TRBJ2-7
v_gene: TRBV30
CDR3aa: AWMTVHLRTGSYEQY

j_gene: TRBJ1-1
v_gene: TRBV12-3/TRBV12-4
CDR3aa: ASKLTVSVEAF

j_gene: TRBJ1-5
v_gene: TRBV5-5
CDR3aa: ASSLDRDNQPQH

j_gene: TRBJ2-2
v_gene: TRBV20-1
CDR3aa: SARDWGRGNTGELF

j_gene: TRBJ2-2
v_gene: TRBV11-2
CDR3aa: ASSSSPTYRRDTGELF

j_gene: TRBJ1-2
v_gene: TRBV27
CDR3aa: ASTGDRYGYT

j_gene: TRBJ2-7
v_gene: TRBV6-1
CDR3aa: ASSEAPGRIYEQY

j_gene: TRBJ1-1
v_gene: TRBV5-1
CDR3aa: ASSLGHEWAEAF

j_gene: TRBJ2-7
v_gene: TRBV10-2
CDR3aa: ASKGALSYEQY

j_gene: TRBJ2-5
v_gene: TRBV2
CDR3aa: ASSAGETQY

j_gene: TRBJ2-5
v_gene: TRBV5-1
CDR3aa: ASSPRPGETQY

j_gene: TRBJ2-7
v_gene: TRBV12-3/TRBV12-4
CDR3aa: ASSLGGRIYEQY

j_gene: TRBJ2-2
v_gene: TRBV7-3
CDR3aa: ASSLTSLSGELF

j_gene: TRBJ2-7
v_gene: TRBV28
CDR3aa: ASGPRVPNYEQY

j_gene: TRBJ1-2
v_gene: TRBV19
CDR3aa: ASSMAGYNYGYT

j_gene: TRBJ2-7
v_gene: TRBV6-5
CDR3aa: ASSPQGAEQY

j_gene: TRBJ2-5
v_gene: TRBV6-5
CDR3aa: ASSSRTSGGKETQY

j_gene: TRBJ2-7
v_gene: TRBV7-2
CDR3aa: ASSSSGRDRGAFEQY

j_gene: TRBJ1-2
v_gene: TRBV13
CDR3aa: ASSADRRGGYT

j_gene: TRBJ2-5
v_gene: TRBV11-1
CDR3aa: ASRGTLLAGFETQY

j_gene: TRBJ1-5
v_gene: TRBV6-2/TRBV6-3
CDR3aa: ASSYVGSQPQH

j_gene: TRBJ2-7
v_gene: TRBV6-5
CDR3aa: ASSYGAGAGEQY

j_gene: TRBJ2-5
v_gene: TRBV7-7
CDR3aa: ASSLDQGETQY

j_gene: TRBJ2-7
v_gene: TRBV6-5
CDR3aa: ASSNSGQGLHEQY

j_gene: TRBJ1-5
v_gene: TRBV15
CDR3aa: ATSRGGGRGANQPQH

j_gene: TRBJ1-1
v_gene: TRBV19
CDR3aa: ASSIGTGTGGLNTEAF

j_gene: TRBJ2-5
v_gene: TRBV30
CDR3aa: AWSLISETQY

j_gene: TRBJ1-2
v_gene: TRBV7-9
CDR3aa: ASSVGGVSYGYT

j_gene: TRBJ2-7
v_gene: TRBV12-5
CDR3aa: ASGWNIGVLDEQY

j_gene: TRBJ2-7
v_gene: TRBV12-3/TRBV12-4
CDR3aa: ASSFGSGTGGYEQY

j_gene: TRBJ2-2
v_gene: TRBV6-5
CDR3aa: AVTGQQYTGELF

j_gene: TRBJ2-2
v_gene: TRBV12-3/TRBV12-4
CDR3aa: ASSNRQENTGELF

j_gene: TRBJ2-7
v_gene: TRBV29-1
CDR3aa: SVGSRGPYEQY

j_gene: TRBJ2-3
v_gene: TRBV4-2
CDR3aa: ASSPQRGGRGDTQY

j_gene: TRBJ1-2
v_gene: TRBV7-6
CDR3aa: ASSLTGRTIYGYT

j_gene: TRBJ2-7
v_gene: TRBV3-1
CDR3aa: ASSSYRKEQY

j_gene: TRBJ1-1
v_gene: TRBV11-2
CDR3aa: ASSATDLGTEAF

j_gene: TRBJ2-7
v_gene: TRBV11-2
CDR3aa: ACSDPGGYSYEQY

j_gene: TRBJ1-5
v_gene: TRBV11-2
CDR3aa: ASSLEAGGNQPQH

j_gene: TRBJ2-5
v_gene: TRBV9
CDR3aa: ASSVTGLRGETQY

j_gene: TRBJ2-3
v_gene: TRBV20-1
CDR3aa: SEGGPRTDTQY

j_gene: TRBJ2-4
v_gene: TRBV12-3/TRBV12-4
CDR3aa: ASTVDGSNIQY

j_gene: TRBJ2-5
v_gene: TRBV11-2
CDR3aa: ASSIGGLAGRATQY